The 8 T cell receptor beta chains in this list originate from one sample, sequenced in a study of cytomegalovirus exposure and HLA in healthy donors. 60 Vbeta and 13 Jbeta primers were used in PCR. Generated by immunoSEQ multiplex PCR, the TCRdb table keeps only in-frame clones and is missing some. The sample yields 110,000 to 150,000 clones, roughly 9.7% seen once. Sequencing was carried out using PBMCs. The receptors originated from a middle-aged man in good health and CMV-seronegative.

This clone appeared a few times. Sequence at one end of the junction differs from germline and may be a read error. J is TRBJ2-5 and V is TRBV7-7; 7 positions agree with TRBD2. CDR3 size: 14 residues. CDR1 is SSHAT and CDR2 is FNYEAQ in the germline V gene (reference sequence). The CDR3 spells CASSLVGGQETQYF. CDR3 nucleotides: TGTGCTAGCAGCTTAGTCGGGGGGCAAGAGACCCAGTACTTC.

This clone occurred many times. The chain has TRBV27 and TRBJ1-1, with D possibly being TRBD1 (6 bases). Germline V gene lookup returns CDR1 MNHEY and CDR2 SMNVEV (reference sequence). Trimming took off 6 bases at V and 1 base at J, with 12 bases between the two ends. This CDR3 has 14 residues. The CDR3 protein is CASSPGQPNTEAFF. The DNA for the CDR3 is TGTGCCAGCAGCCCTGGACAGCCGAACACTGAAGCTTTCTTT.

The chain employs TRBV30 and TRBJ2-5; tentative D call: TRBD1 (6 bases). The germline CDR1 and CDR2 sequences are GTSNPN and SVGIG (reference sequence). There are 12 residues in the CDR3. Deletions cut 5 bases from V and 3 bases from J, with 10 bases between. As DNA, the CDR3 is TGTGCCTGGGAGGCAGGGGAAGAGACCCAGTACTTC. Amino acids: CAWEAGEETQYF.

In its sample, this clone was seen a few times. Other nucleotide sequences from this sample produce the same CDR3. V and J are TRBV11-2 and TRBJ1-1, with D possibly matching TRBD1 (5 bases). The CDR3 has 13 residues. V was trimmed by 1 base and J by 5 bases, leaving 8 bases between them. CDR1 and CDR2 (germline): SGHAT, FQNNGV. In nucleotides, the CDR3 is TGTGCCAGCAGCTTAGCGGGGGGGACTGAAGCTTTCTTT. The encoded protein is CASSLAGGTEAFF.

The genes are TRBV10-1 and TRBJ2-1; 14 bases are a match to TRBD2. This CDR3 has 18 amino acids. With V trimmed by 5 bases and J by 3 bases, 9 bases remained unmatched. From germline, CDR1 is WNHNN and CDR2 SYGVQD (reference sequence). DNA of the CDR3: TGCGCCAGCAGTTCCTCCGGGACTAGCGGGGGCCTCTACAATGAGCAGTTCTTC. As protein: CASSSSGTSGGLYNEQFF.

V gene TRBV2 combines with J gene TRBJ2-3, with D tentatively TRBD1 (5 bases). This CDR3 is 15 amino acids long. Trimming removed 7 bases from V and 1 base from J, with 15 bases in between. From germline, CDR1 is SNHLY and CDR2 FYNNEI. CDR3 region: CASTQGSMGTDTQYF. CDR3 nucleotides: TGTGCCAGCACTCAGGGATCCATGGGCACAGATACGCAGTATTTT. Complete variable domain (other parts from reference TRBV2 and TRBJ2-3): EPEVTQTPSHQVTQMGQEVILRCVPISNHLYFYWYRQILGQKVEFLVSFYNNEISEKSEIFDDQFSVERPDGSNFTLKIRSTKLEDSAMYFCASTQGSMGTDTQYFGPGTRLTVL.

This chain joins TRBV28 and TRBJ2-2; maybe TRBD1 (5 bases). Trimming pared 5 bases from V and 2 bases from J, leaving 12 bases between. The CDR3 sequence is 15 residues long. Germline assignment: CDR1 MDHEN and CDR2 SYDVKM. This chain's CDR3 is CASSRGSTNTGELFF. In DNA form, the CDR3 reads TGTGCCAGCAGTAGGGGTTCTACTAACACCGGGGAGCTGTTTTTT.

Only a few counts were recorded for this clone. In DNA form, the CDR3 reads TGTGCCAGCAGTTACCCTATTTCGACATCCGGATATGGCTACACCTTC. It specifies CASSYPISTSGYGYTF. This chain connects TRBV6-5 to TRBJ1-2; D is unclear. Germline lookup yields CDR1 MNHEY and CDR2 SVGAGI. The CDR3 sequence is 16 residues long. Deletions cut 2 bases from V and 5 bases from J, with 18 bases between.